This T cell receptor beta chain is from a study of T cell repertoires in cytomegalovirus infection. Overall study context: HLA-C-restricted CMV epitopes, recently identified, and well-studied HLA-B-restricted ones were used by the study. Public TCR beta signature analysis indicated the presence of both CMV infection and matching HLA type. Notes on the study in general: Carriage of CMV together with the relevant HLA was identifiable through cumulative public TCR beta family frequency. There were HLA-C-restricted CMV-specific TCR beta clonotypes dominating the ex vivo response.

This clonotype occurred once. Antigen: not known. There are 15 residues in the CDR3. Trimming left V 0 bases short and J 6 bases short, with 12 bases between. Germline assignment: CDR1 LNHNV and CDR2 YYDKDF (reference sequence). TCRdb ran MiXCR on the reads and lists one entry per CDR3 protein. The table shows approximately 730,000 distinct CDR3 sequences, with around a third occurring only once. This specimen was cultured PBMCs, taken from culture after CMV antigen stimulation. This TCR was sampled from a human donor in good health (CMV status not recorded). Some clones in this sample may be carry-over from other donors' samples. This chain joins TRBV15 and TRBJ1-5; the D is unclear. This CDR3 reads CATSRDRSDVQPQHF. Written as DNA, the CDR3 is TGTGCCACCAGCAGAGATAGAAGTGACGTTCAGCCCCAGCATTTT.